Presented here are 20 T cell receptor beta chains from one specimen sequenced in a study of tumor-infiltrating lymphocytes in primary liver carcinoma. Blood RNA was derived from unsorted whole blood, and germline DNA was extracted too. From roughly 500 ng total RNA, TCR beta cDNA was generated with a primer in the constant region. ARM-PCR, slightly modified, supplied the TCR beta libraries through three nested multiplex PCR rounds. TRBV1-TRBV30 forward primers paired with a C-beta reverse primer drove the first two PCR rounds, 10 cycles each. MiXCR was run by TCRdb on the multiplex PCR reads, yielding one entry per CDR3 protein. This table has about 180,000 distinct CDR3 sequences, roughly three fifths appearing once. The sequenced material came from peripheral blood. These receptor sequences come from a man in his forties or fifties with primary liver carcinoma and hepatitis B virus infection.

The chain has TRBV29-1 and TRBJ1-1; a possible D gene is TRBD1 (6 bases). The CDR3 runs to 13 residues. The V end was cut by 4 bases, the J end by 6 bases, with 15 bases between. Germline V gene sequence: CDR1 SQVTM, CDR2 ANQGSEA. As DNA, the CDR3 is TGCAGCGTTGTGGGGGCCAGGTGGTCTGAAGCTTTCTTT. As protein: CSVVGARWSEAFF.

The chain links TRBV11-2 to TRBJ2-7; 14 bases agree with TRBD2. CDR1 SGHAT and CDR2 FQNNGV come from the germline V gene. V lost 2 bases and J lost 7; bases outside the gene matches: 7. The CDR3 is made up of 16 amino acids. The CDR3 DNA is TGTGCCAGCAGCTTACTGACTAGCGGGAGGGCGGAGGAGCAGTACTTC. This translates into CASSLLTSGRAEEQYF.

V usage is TRBV7-9 and J usage is TRBJ2-7, with a weak D call TRBD1 (5 bases). Germline CDR1 is SEHNR and CDR2 is FQNEAQ (reference sequence). The CDR3 extends over 13 amino acids. Trimming removed 4 bases from V and 6 bases from J, with 13 bases in between. The CDR3 loop reads CASSSQGAGEQYF. The DNA for the CDR3 is TGTGCCAGCAGCTCGCAAGGGGCTGGCGAGCAGTACTTC.

To note about this clonotype: A much larger clone sits a single nucleotide away, making a read error possible. The rearrangement links TRBV11-2 to TRBJ2-7; perhaps TRBD1 as D (6 bases). TRBJ2-1 matches the DNA end more closely, so the J call is doubtful. Germline CDR1 and CDR2: SGHAT and FQNNGV. This CDR3 is 13 amino acids long. The CDR3 protein is CASSQRIDREQFF. In DNA, the CDR3 is TGCGCCAGCAGCCAAAGGATCGACAGGGAGCAGTTCTTC.

V is TRBV10-3 and J is TRBJ2-3; D remains ambiguous. Trimming pared 10 bases from V and 6 bases from J, leaving 11 bases between. The CDR3 contains 11 residues. Per the germline V gene, CDR1 is ENHRY and CDR2 is SYGVKD. CDR3 sequence (DNA): TGTGCCACCCAGTTAGTCGATACGCAGTATTTT. Encoded protein: CATQLVDTQYF.

J is TRBJ1-6 and V is TRBV10-3, with 8 bases identical to TRBD1. V lost 6 bases to trimming and J lost 7 bases; unmatched junction nucleotides: 5. CDR1 is ENHRY, CDR2 SYGVKD, per germline. This CDR3 comprises 14 residues. CDR3 region: CAISVDRANSPLHF. In DNA, the CDR3 is TGTGCCATCAGCGTGGACAGGGCCAATTCACCCCTCCACTTT.

The V call is TRBV5-4, the J call TRBJ2-7; D is possibly TRBD1 (5 bases). This CDR3 region has 13 residues. Germline lookup yields CDR1 SGHNT and CDR2 YYREEE (reference sequence). V was shortened by 0 bases and J by 3 bases, with 7 bases between the two germline ends. This chain's CDR3 is CASSLDQGYEQYF. The CDR3 nucleotides are TGTGCCAGCAGCTTGGACCAGGGCTACGAGCAGTACTTC. Based on the CDR3 plus reference TRBV5-4 and TRBJ2-7, the full variable domain is ETGVTQSPTHLIKTRGQQVTLRCSSQSGHNTVSWYQQALGQGPQFIFQYYREEENGRGNFPPRFSGLQFPNYSSELNVNALELDDSALYLCASSLDQGYEQYFGPGTRLTVT.

This clonotype was detected only once. This chain joins TRBV12-3 or TRBV12-4 and TRBJ2-7, with D maybe TRBD1 (5 bases). This CDR3 is built from 15 residues. Trimming removed 5 bases at V and 7 bases at J, with 21 bases between. The CDR3 coding sequence is TGTGCCAGCAGTATAACAGGACCCCGAAGATGGGAGCAGTACTTC. Translation gives CASSITGPRRWEQYF.

In regard to this clonotype: Without the conserved terminal phenylalanine or tryptophan, this CDR3 likely stems from a read error. This sequence joins TRBV11-2 and TRBJ2-1; D remains ambiguous. Trimming cost V 5 bases and J 6 bases, with 11 bases left between them. The CDR3 consists of 13 residues. Per the germline V gene, CDR1 is SGHAT and CDR2 is FQNNGV. CDR3 nucleotides: TGTGCCAGCAGCACGGACCCCATCAATGAGCAGTTCCTC. Its protein product is CASSTDPINEQFL.

The V gene is TRBV10-3, the J gene TRBJ2-1; tentatively, D is TRBD2 (5 bases). The germline CDR1 and CDR2 sequences are ENHRY and SYGVKD. The CDR3 covers 15 residues. The V gene lost 7 bases and the J gene lost 0 bases, with 13 bases spanning the gap. CDR3 residues: CAITREPSSYNEQFF. The CDR3 region has the DNA TGTGCCATCACTCGGGAACCCAGCTCCTACAATGAGCAGTTCTTC.

V is TRBV29-1 and J is TRBJ2-3, with D perhaps matching TRBD2 (7 bases). In germline, CDR1 is SQVTM, CDR2 ANQGSEA. Trimming cost V 4 bases and J 15 bases, with 20 bases left between them. This CDR3 comprises 12 residues. For the CDR3, the DNA is TGCAGCGTTGTATCAGGGTGGGGGGGGCAATATTTT. Protein product: CSVVSGWGGQYF.

This clonotype was detected only a few times. The chain is built from TRBV6-5 and TRBJ2-7; no firm D call. This CDR3 comprises 13 residues. Trimming cost V 4 bases and J 0 bases, with 7 bases left between them. Germline loops: CDR1 MNHEY, CDR2 SVGAGI. CDR3: CASSFMSSYEQYF. The CDR3 DNA reads as TGTGCCAGCAGTTTCATGAGCTCCTACGAGCAGTACTTC.

This chain uses TRBV29-1 with TRBJ1-1; D might be TRBD1 (6 bases). V was clipped by 8 bases and J by 0 bases, with 13 bases between them. Germline assignment: CDR1 SQVTM and CDR2 ANQGSEA. This CDR3 has 13 amino acids. The CDR3, as DNA: TGCAGCCCGGGGGGCATCATGAACACTGAAGCTTTCTTT. Amino acids: CSPGGIMNTEAFF. Looking up the rest from reference TRBV29-1 and TRBJ1-1 gives the full variable domain: SAVISQKPSRDICQRGTSLTIQCQVDSQVTMMFWYRQQPGQSLTLIATANQGSEATYESGFVIDKFPISRPNLTFSTLTVSNMSPEDSSIYLCSPGGIMNTEAFFGQGTRLTVV.

This clonotype has just a few counts. The chain combines TRBV28 with TRBJ2-1; D remains unclear. The length of the CDR3 is 12 residues. V was clipped by 6 bases and J by 15 bases, with 18 bases between them. Germline CDR1 MDHEN, CDR2 SYDVKM. The CDR3 DNA sequence: TGTGCCAGCAGCTTGACACCAACGCTGTTGTTCTTC. Its translation is CASSLTPTLLFF. The full variable domain, completed using reference TRBV28 and TRBJ2-1, is DVKVTQSSRYLVKRTGEKVFLECVQDMDHENMFWYRQDPGLGLRLIYFSYDVKMKEKGDIPEGYSVSREKKERFSLILESASTNQTSMYLCASSLTPTLLFFGPGTRLTVL.

The chain joins TRBV6-5 to TRBJ2-3; 9 bases agree with TRBD2. CDR1 and CDR2 (germline): MNHEY, SVGAGI. This CDR3 region has 16 residues. The trim removed 6 bases at V and 2 bases at J, leaving 9 bases unmatched. In DNA, the CDR3 is TGTGCCAGCAGGGCCAAGGGACTAGCCTTCACAGATACGCAGTATTTT. Residues: CASRAKGLAFTDTQYF.

This clonotype appeared a few times. A clone one base away is much larger, so this may be a read error. The chain employs TRBV11-2 and TRBJ2-2; D is ambiguous. This CDR3 comprises 14 residues. Per the germline V gene, CDR1 is SGHAT and CDR2 is FQNNGV. Trimming removed 0 bases at V and 7 bases at J, with 9 bases between. CDR3 coding DNA: TGTGCCAGCAGCTTAGACCTTCACATCGGGGAGCTGTTTTTT. Its translation: CASSLDLHIGELFF.

As for this clonotype: One junction end disagrees with the germline gene, perhaps due to a read error. The rearrangement joins TRBV11-2 to TRBJ2-1; D uncertain. Looked up from germline, CDR1 is SGHAT and CDR2 is FQNNGV. The CDR3 extends over 13 amino acids. CDR3 sequence: CASSLLFGNEQSF. The CDR3 coding sequence is TGTGCCAGCAGCCTCCTTTTTGGAAATGAGCAGTCCTTC.

This clonotype appeared a few times. The chain uses TRBV5-4 and TRBJ2-7; 10 nucleotides agree with TRBD2. The junction had 3 bases not matched to a gene; V was cut back by 1 base and J by 5 bases. Germline V CDR1 and CDR2: SGHNT, YYREEE (reference sequence). The CDR3 is 14 residues long. The CDR3 DNA reads as TGTGCCAGCAGCTTGCTAGCGGGAGAAGACGAGCAGTACTTC. Translating it yields CASSLLAGEDEQYF.

The chain couples TRBV6-1 to TRBJ1-1, with 7 bases aligning to TRBD1. The V and J ends lost 10 bases and 1 base, in that order; junction bases with no gene match: 6. The CDR3 consists of 13 residues. In germline, CDR1 is MNHNS, CDR2 SASEGT. The CDR3 loop is CATTGPKNTEAFF. In nucleotides, the CDR3 is TGTGCCACGACAGGGCCTAAGAACACTGAAGCTTTCTTT.

Details on this clonotype: At one end, the junction sequence differs from germline, possibly due to a read error. V usage is TRBV28 and J usage is TRBJ1-2, with D maybe TRBD1 (5 bases). Germline V gene sequence: CDR1 MDHEN, CDR2 SYDVKM. The CDR3 length is 13 residues. The CDR3 spells CASSLQGAYGYIF. Written as DNA, the CDR3 is TGTGCCAGCAGTCTCCAGGGAGCCTATGGCTACATCTTC.